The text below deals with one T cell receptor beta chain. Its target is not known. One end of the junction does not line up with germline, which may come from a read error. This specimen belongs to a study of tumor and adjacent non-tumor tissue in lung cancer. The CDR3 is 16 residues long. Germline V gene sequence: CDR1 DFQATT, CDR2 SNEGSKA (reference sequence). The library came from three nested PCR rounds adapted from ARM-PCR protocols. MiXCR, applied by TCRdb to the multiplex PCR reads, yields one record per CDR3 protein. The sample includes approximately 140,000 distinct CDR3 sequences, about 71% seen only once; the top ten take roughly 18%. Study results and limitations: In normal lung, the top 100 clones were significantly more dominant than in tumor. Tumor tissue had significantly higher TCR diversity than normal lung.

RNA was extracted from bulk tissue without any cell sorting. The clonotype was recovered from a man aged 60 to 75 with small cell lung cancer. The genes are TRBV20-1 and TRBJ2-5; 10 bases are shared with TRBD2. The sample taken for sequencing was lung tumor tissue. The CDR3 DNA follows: TGCAGTGCTAGAGAGGGACTAGCGCGTCTTCAAGAGACGCAGTACTTC. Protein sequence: CSAREGLARLQETQYF.